The clone carrying this T cell receptor (beta chain) turned up a few times. Its antigen is unknown. TCRdb called the multiplex PCR reads again in MiXCR, with one record for every CDR3 protein. The profile covers 70,000 to 85,000 distinct CDR3 sequences, with around 20% appearing a single time and about 2.2% taken by the ten largest. Germline V gene lookup returns CDR1 MDHEN and CDR2 SYDVKM. CDR3 size: 15 residues. Trimming at V came to 6 bases and at J to 11 bases, leaving 15 bases not matched to a gene. The lymph nodes were axillary draining lymph nodes from breast cancer patients. The entry originates in a study of breast tumors, draining lymph nodes, adjacent tissues. Whole-study results and caveats: Compared with basal-like, luminal-like tumors shared significantly more repertoire with nontumor tissue. Data only fit, rather than demonstrated, lymph node origin of most tumor T cells.

The source is a female donor with breast cancer. Some clones in this sample may be carry-over from other donors' samples. The genes are TRBV28 and TRBJ1-4; 7 bases are a match to TRBD1. Sequences were obtained from axillary lymph node tissue. The CDR3 sequence is CASRSDRDLMSKLFF. The CDR3 DNA reads TGTGCCAGCAGATCTGACAGGGACCTAATGAGCAAACTGTTTTTT. Full variable domain (outside the CDR3, taken from reference TRBV28 and TRBJ1-4): DVKVTQSSRYLVKRTGEKVFLECVQDMDHENMFWYRQDPGLGLRLIYFSYDVKMKEKGDIPEGYSVSREKKERFSLILESASTNQTSMYLCASRSDRDLMSKLFFGSGTQLSVL.